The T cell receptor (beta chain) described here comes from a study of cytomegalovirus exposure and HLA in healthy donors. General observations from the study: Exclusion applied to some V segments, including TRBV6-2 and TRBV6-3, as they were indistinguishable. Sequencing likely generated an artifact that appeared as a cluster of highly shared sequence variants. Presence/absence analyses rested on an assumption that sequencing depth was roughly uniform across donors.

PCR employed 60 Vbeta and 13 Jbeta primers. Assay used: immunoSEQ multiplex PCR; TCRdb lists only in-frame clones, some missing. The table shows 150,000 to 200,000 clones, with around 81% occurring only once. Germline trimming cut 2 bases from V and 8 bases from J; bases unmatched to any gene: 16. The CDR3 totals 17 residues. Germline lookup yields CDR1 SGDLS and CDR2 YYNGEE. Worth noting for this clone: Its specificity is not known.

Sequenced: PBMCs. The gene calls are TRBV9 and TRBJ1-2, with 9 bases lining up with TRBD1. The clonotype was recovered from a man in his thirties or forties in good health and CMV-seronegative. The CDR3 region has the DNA TGTGCCAGCAGCGTTGACCGAGTAGGACAGGGGAGAATGGGCTACACCTTC. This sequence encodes CASSVDRVGQGRMGYTF.